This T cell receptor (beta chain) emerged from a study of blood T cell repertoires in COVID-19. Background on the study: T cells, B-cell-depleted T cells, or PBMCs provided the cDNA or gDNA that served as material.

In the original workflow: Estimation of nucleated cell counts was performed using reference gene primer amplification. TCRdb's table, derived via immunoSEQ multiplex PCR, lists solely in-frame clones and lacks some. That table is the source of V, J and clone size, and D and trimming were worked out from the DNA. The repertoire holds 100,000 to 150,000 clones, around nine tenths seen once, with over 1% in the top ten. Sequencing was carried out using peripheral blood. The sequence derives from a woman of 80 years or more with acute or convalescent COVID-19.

CDR3 protein: CASGPGQGNEKLFF. The DNA for the CDR3 is TGTGCCAGCGGACCGGGACAGGGGAATGAAAAACTGTTTTTT. This chain connects TRBV9 to TRBJ1-4, with 10 bases aligning to TRBD1. J lost 5 bases, V lost 7 bases, and 5 bases had no gene match. The CDR3 is 14 amino acids. CDR1 is SGDLS and CDR2 is YYNGEE in the germline V gene.